These T cell receptor beta chains were read from a single sample in a study of cytomegalovirus exposure and HLA in healthy donors. The method was immunoSEQ multiplex PCR; TCRdb's version includes in-frame clones alone and lacks a portion of them. The data hold over 120,000 clones, with about three quarters observed a single time. The sample consisted of PBMCs. The source is a male donor in good health and CMV-seronegative. CDR3s include the opening cysteine and the closing phenylalanine or tryptophan. A D gene is named only where the DNA matches it firmly.

d_gene: TRBD2; j_gene: TRBJ2-1; v_gene: TRBV18; CDR3aa: CASSLRTSGHNEQFF
d_gene: -; j_gene: TRBJ1-2; v_gene: TRBV27; CDR3aa: CASSFPGNYGYTF
d_gene: -; j_gene: TRBJ1-5; v_gene: TRBV6-5; CDR3aa: CASSYSGQGSSQPQHF
d_gene: TRBD1; j_gene: TRBJ1-5; v_gene: TRBV7-2; CDR3aa: CASSQGTGRDQPQHF
d_gene: -; j_gene: TRBJ2-3; v_gene: TRBV16; CDR3aa: CASSNQGIGTDTQYF
d_gene: TRBD1; j_gene: TRBJ2-2; v_gene: TRBV11-3; CDR3aa: CASSSRTGRSTTSNTGELFF
d_gene: TRBD1; j_gene: TRBJ2-7; v_gene: TRBV19; CDR3aa: CASSTQGVGTYEQYF
d_gene: TRBD1; j_gene: TRBJ1-4; v_gene: TRBV6-5; CDR3aa: CASSPQQGVEKLFF
d_gene: TRBD2; j_gene: TRBJ2-6; v_gene: TRBV6-1; CDR3aa: CASSGLAGPISGANVLTF
d_gene: TRBD1; j_gene: TRBJ2-4; v_gene: TRBV29-1; CDR3aa: CSVSQGAGKNSQYF
d_gene: TRBD1; j_gene: TRBJ1-1; v_gene: TRBV6-5; CDR3aa: CASSYDRGRAGTEAFF
d_gene: TRBD2; j_gene: TRBJ2-3; v_gene: TRBV4-3; CDR3aa: CASSRGAGGWPGTQYF
d_gene: TRBD1; j_gene: TRBJ2-7; v_gene: TRBV29-1; CDR3aa: CSVEDRQGAREQYF
d_gene: TRBD1; j_gene: TRBJ1-2; v_gene: TRBV5-4; CDR3aa: CASSHGQGLEGGYTF
d_gene: -; j_gene: TRBJ2-1; v_gene: TRBV6-5; CDR3aa: CASRDTGWREQFF
d_gene: -; j_gene: TRBJ1-1; v_gene: TRBV18; CDR3aa: CASSPPSRNTEAFF
d_gene: TRBD1; j_gene: TRBJ1-4; v_gene: TRBV2; CDR3aa: CASSEPDRGPVNEKLFF
d_gene: -; j_gene: TRBJ2-4; v_gene: TRBV5-1; CDR3aa: CASSLYTEAKNIQYF
d_gene: TRBD1; j_gene: TRBJ2-7; v_gene: TRBV5-1; CDR3aa: CASTGQGLLDEQYF
d_gene: TRBD1; j_gene: TRBJ2-2; v_gene: TRBV19; CDR3aa: CASNSGTANTGELFF
d_gene: -; j_gene: TRBJ1-1; v_gene: TRBV6-6; CDR3aa: CASRPGKLEAFF
d_gene: -; j_gene: TRBJ2-7; v_gene: TRBV6-5; CDR3aa: CASSPSLVSYEQYF
d_gene: TRBD2; j_gene: TRBJ2-1; v_gene: TRBV6-4; CDR3aa: CASSVETSGGNGQFF
d_gene: TRBD2; j_gene: TRBJ2-7; v_gene: TRBV7-6; CDR3aa: CASSLGEGRSSYEQYF
d_gene: -; j_gene: TRBJ2-7; v_gene: TRBV6-1; CDR3aa: CASSEPRNSYEQYF
d_gene: -; j_gene: TRBJ2-5; v_gene: TRBV4-1; CDR3aa: CASSPGVEETQYF
d_gene: -; j_gene: TRBJ2-7; v_gene: TRBV19; CDR3aa: CASSIGRAGHEQYF
d_gene: TRBD1; j_gene: TRBJ1-3; v_gene: TRBV5-1; CDR3aa: CASSLARGQGETYF
d_gene: -; j_gene: TRBJ1-1; v_gene: TRBV19; CDR3aa: CASSDRLNTEAFF
d_gene: TRBD2; j_gene: TRBJ2-7; v_gene: TRBV6-5; CDR3aa: CASRTSGSYEQYF
d_gene: TRBD1; j_gene: TRBJ2-7; v_gene: TRBV27; CDR3aa: CASSFSGGAKYF
d_gene: -; j_gene: TRBJ2-7; v_gene: TRBV6-1; CDR3aa: CASSEIWGHEQYF
d_gene: TRBD1; j_gene: TRBJ1-6; v_gene: TRBV19; CDR3aa: CASSRDSNSPLHF
d_gene: TRBD2; j_gene: TRBJ2-1; v_gene: TRBV11-3; CDR3aa: CASSLGGLAAGSYNEQFF
d_gene: TRBD1; j_gene: TRBJ2-2; v_gene: TRBV5-1; CDR3aa: CASSPGQGGGELFF
d_gene: -; j_gene: TRBJ1-2; v_gene: TRBV5-4; CDR3aa: CASSLVGSGGYTF
d_gene: TRBD1; j_gene: TRBJ1-2; v_gene: TRBV19; CDR3aa: CASSLQGIAYGYTF
d_gene: TRBD1; j_gene: TRBJ1-5; v_gene: TRBV7-2; CDR3aa: CASSLVAGGNQPQHF
d_gene: TRBD2; j_gene: TRBJ2-7; v_gene: TRBV29-1; CDR3aa: CSVDRLAGGDVAEQYF
d_gene: -; j_gene: TRBJ1-1; v_gene: TRBV10-3; CDR3aa: CAIREGGVEAFF
d_gene: TRBD2; j_gene: TRBJ2-7; v_gene: TRBV5-5; CDR3aa: CASSREVSGGSFYEQYF
d_gene: -; j_gene: TRBJ2-3; v_gene: TRBV9; CDR3aa: CASSALQERRERLSDTQYF
d_gene: -; j_gene: TRBJ2-5; v_gene: TRBV7-2; CDR3aa: CASSRGSLETQYF
d_gene: -; j_gene: TRBJ1-3; v_gene: TRBV5-4; CDR3aa: CASSLSRGGSGNTIYF